This TCR beta chain derives from a study of blood T cell repertoires in COVID-19. For the study at large: The United States, Italy and Spain provided the acute and convalescent COVID-19 samples. T cells, B-cell-depleted T cells, or PBMCs provided the cDNA or gDNA that served as material.

Deletions cut 0 bases from V and 5 bases from J, with 13 bases between. Germline V gene sequence: CDR1 LGHNA, CDR2 YSLEER. This CDR3 spans 15 amino acids. Profiling relied on immunoSEQ multiplex PCR, and the TCRdb table lists in-frame clones only, not all of them. The table has about 190,000 clones, roughly 78% seen once. Sequencing input: peripheral blood. The rearrangement links TRBV4-3 to TRBJ1-1; D is possibly TRBD1 (6 bases). The clonotype comes from a woman at least 80 years old with active or convalescent COVID-19. CDR3 sequence reads: CASSQELGRGTEAFF. In nucleotides, the CDR3 is TGCGCCAGCAGCCAAGAACTGGGAAGGGGGACTGAAGCTTTCTTT.